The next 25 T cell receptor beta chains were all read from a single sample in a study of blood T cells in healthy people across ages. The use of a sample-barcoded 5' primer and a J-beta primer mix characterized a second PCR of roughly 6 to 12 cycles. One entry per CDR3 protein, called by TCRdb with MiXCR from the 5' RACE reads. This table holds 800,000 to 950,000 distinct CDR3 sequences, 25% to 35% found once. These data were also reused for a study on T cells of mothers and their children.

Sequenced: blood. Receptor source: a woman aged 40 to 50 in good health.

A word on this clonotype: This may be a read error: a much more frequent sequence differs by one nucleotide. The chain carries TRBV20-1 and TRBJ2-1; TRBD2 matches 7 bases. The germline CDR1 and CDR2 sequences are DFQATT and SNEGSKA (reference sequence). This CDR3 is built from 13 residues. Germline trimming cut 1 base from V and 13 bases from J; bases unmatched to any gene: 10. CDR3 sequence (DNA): TGCAGTGCTAGAGGGGGGGAGGGAGAGACCCAGTTCTTC. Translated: CSARGGEGETQFF.

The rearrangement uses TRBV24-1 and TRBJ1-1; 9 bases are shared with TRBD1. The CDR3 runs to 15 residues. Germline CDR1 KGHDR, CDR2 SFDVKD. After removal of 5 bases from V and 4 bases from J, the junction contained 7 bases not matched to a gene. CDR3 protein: CATSAGQGTFTEAFF. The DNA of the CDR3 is TGTGCCACCAGTGCGGGACAGGGTACGTTCACTGAAGCTTTCTTT.

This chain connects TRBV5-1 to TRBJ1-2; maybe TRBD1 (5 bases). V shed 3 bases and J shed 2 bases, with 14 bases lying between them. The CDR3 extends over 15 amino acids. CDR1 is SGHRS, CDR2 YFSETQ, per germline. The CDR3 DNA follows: TGCGCCAGCAGCTCGTTAGGACACAAGAACTATGGCTACACCTTC. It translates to CASSSLGHKNYGYTF.

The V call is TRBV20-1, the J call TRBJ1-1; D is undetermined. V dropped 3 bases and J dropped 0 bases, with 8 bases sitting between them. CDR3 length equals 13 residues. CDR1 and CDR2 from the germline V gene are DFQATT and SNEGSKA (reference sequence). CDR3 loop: CSAREHMNTEAFF. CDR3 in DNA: TGCAGTGCTAGGGAACACATGAACACTGAAGCTTTCTTT.

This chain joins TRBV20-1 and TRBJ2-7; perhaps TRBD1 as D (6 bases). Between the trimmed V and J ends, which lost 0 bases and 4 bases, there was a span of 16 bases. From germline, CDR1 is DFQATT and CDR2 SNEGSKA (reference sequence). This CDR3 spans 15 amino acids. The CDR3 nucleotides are TGCAGTGCTAGAGATTCTAGTCAGGGGATATACGAGCAGTACTTC. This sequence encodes CSARDSSQGIYEQYF.

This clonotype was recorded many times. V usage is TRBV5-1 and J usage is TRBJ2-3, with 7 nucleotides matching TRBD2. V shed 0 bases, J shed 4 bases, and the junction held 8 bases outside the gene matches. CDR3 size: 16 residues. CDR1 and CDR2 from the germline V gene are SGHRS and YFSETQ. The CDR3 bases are TGCGCCAGCAGCTTGGCTCCGGGGGGAAGGTCAGATACGCAGTATTTT. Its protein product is CASSLAPGGRSDTQYF.

The CDR3 loop is CASSVGAGRYGYTF. CDR3 nucleotides: TGTGCCAGCAGCGTAGGGGCAGGGAGGTATGGCTACACCTTC. The gene calls are TRBV9 and TRBJ1-2, with TRBD1 as a possible D gene (5 bases). This CDR3 comprises 14 residues. Germline CDR1 reads SGDLS; CDR2 reads YYNGEE. V dropped 0 bases and J dropped 5 bases, with 11 bases sitting between them.

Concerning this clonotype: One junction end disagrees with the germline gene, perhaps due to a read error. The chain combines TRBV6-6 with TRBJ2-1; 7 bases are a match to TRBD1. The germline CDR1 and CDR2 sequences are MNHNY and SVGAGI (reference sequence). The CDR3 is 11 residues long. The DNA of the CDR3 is TGTGCCGGCAGTTCACGGGACAGACAGTTCTTC. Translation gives CAGSSRDRQFF.

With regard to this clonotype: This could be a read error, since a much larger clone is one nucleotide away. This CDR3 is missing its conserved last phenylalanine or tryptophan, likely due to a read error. The DNA of the CDR3 is TGTGCCAGCAGCGTAGTAAGGGGATCGGGGACTGAAGCTTTCTTG. It encodes CASSVVRGSGTEAFL. The V gene is TRBV9, the J gene TRBJ1-1; tentatively, D is TRBD1 (5 bases). V lost 0 bases to trimming and J lost 5 bases, with 14 bases between them. CDR3 length: 15 amino acids. Germline V CDR1 and CDR2: SGDLS, YYNGEE.

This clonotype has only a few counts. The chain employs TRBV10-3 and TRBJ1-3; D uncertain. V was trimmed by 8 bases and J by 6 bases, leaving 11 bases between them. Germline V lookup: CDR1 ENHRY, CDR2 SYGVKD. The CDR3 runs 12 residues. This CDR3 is CAISSLQNTIYF. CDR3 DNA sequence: TGTGCCATCTCATCGCTACAAAACACCATATATTTT.

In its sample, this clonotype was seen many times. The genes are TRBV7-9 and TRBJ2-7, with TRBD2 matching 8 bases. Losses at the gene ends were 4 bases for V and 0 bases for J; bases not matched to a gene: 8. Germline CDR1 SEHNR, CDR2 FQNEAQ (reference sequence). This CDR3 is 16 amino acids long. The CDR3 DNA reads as TGTGCCAGCAGCTACCCGGGGGGGCTTAGCTCCTACGAGCAGTACTTC. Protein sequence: CASSYPGGLSSYEQYF.

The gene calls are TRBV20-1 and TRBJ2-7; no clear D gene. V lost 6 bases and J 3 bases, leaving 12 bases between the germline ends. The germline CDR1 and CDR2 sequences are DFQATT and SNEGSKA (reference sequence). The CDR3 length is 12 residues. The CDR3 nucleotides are TGCAGTGCCACTCCGGTAGACTACGAGCAGTACTTC. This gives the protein CSATPVDYEQYF.

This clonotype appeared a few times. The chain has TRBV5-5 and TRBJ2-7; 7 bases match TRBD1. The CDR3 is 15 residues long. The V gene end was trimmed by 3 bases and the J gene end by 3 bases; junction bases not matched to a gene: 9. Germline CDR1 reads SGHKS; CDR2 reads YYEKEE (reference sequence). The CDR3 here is CASSWTFGTDYEQYF. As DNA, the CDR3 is TGTGCCAGCAGCTGGACCTTTGGGACAGACTACGAGCAGTACTTC. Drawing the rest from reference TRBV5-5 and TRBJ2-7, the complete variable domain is DAGVTQSPTHLIKTRGQQVTLRCSPISGHKSVSWYQQVLGQGPQFIFQYYEKEERGRGNFPDRFSARQFPNYSSELNVNALLLGDSALYLCASSWTFGTDYEQYFGPGTRLTVT.

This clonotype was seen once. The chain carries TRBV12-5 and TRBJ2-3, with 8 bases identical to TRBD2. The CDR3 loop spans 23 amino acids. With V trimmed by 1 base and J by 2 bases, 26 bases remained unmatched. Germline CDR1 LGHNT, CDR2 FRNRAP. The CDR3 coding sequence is TGTGCTAGTGGTTTGGACCGGGATCCGGGACTAGAGGGGTTTGGTAGACCCACAGATACGCAGTATTTT. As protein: CASGLDRDPGLEGFGRPTDTQYF.

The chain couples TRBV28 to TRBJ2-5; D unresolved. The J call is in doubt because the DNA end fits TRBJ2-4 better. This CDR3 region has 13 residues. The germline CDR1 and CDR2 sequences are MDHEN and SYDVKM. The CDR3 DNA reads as TGTGCCAGCACGATTCGGGCCAAAAACATTCAGTACTTC. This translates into CASTIRAKNIQYF.

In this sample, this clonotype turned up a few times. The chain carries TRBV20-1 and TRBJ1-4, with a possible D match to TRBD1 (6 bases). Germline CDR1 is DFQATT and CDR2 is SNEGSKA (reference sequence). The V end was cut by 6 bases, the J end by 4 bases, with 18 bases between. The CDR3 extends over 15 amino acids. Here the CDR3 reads CSAIPGHIVNEKLFF. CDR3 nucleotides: TGCAGTGCCATACCGGGACACATAGTTAATGAAAAACTGTTTTTT.

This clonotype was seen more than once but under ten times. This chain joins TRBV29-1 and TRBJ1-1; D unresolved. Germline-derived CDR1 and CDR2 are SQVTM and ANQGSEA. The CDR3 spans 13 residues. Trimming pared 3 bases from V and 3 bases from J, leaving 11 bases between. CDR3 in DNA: TGCAGCGTTGATGAGGGATCCTACACTGAAGCTTTCTTT. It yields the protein CSVDEGSYTEAFF.

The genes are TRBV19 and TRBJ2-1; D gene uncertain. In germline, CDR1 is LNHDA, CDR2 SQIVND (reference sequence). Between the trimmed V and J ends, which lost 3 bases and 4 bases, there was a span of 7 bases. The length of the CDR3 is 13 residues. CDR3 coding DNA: TGTGCCAGTAGTATTTCAGGTTACAATGAGCAGTTCTTC. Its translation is CASSISGYNEQFF. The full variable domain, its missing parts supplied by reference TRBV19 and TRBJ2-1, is DGGITQSPKYLFRKEGQNVTLSCEQNLNHDAMYWYRQDPGQGLRLIYYSQIVNDFQKGDIAEGYSVSREKKESFPLTVTSAQKNPTAFYLCASSISGYNEQFFGPGTRLTVL.

The CDR3 here is CSASAMNTEAFF. CDR3 DNA sequence: TGCAGTGCTAGCGCTATGAACACTGAAGCTTTCTTT. The chain combines TRBV20-1 with TRBJ1-1, with D unclear. V was clipped by 3 bases and J by 0 bases, with 5 bases between them. CDR1 and CDR2 from the germline V gene are DFQATT and SNEGSKA (reference sequence). The CDR3 runs 12 residues.

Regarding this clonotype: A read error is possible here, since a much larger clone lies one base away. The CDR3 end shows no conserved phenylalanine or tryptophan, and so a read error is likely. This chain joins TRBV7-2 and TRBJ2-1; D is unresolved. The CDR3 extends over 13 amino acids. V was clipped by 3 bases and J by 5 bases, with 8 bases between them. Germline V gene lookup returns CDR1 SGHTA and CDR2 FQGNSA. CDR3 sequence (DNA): TGTGCCAGCAGCTTCGGACCAAACAATGAGCAGTTCATC. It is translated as CASSFGPNNEQFI.

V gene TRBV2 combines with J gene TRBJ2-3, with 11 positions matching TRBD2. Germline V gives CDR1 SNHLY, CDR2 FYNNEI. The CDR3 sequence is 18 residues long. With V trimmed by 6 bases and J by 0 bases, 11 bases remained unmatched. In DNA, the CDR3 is TGTGCCAGCAGAACCGGGACTAGCGGAACCACTAGCACAGATACGCAGTATTTT. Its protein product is CASRTGTSGTTSTDTQYF.

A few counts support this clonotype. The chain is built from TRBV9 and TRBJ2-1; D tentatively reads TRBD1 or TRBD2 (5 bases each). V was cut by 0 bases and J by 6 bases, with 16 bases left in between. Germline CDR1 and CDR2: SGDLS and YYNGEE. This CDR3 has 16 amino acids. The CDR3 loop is CASSVEPQGRGNEQFF. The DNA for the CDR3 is TGTGCCAGCAGCGTAGAGCCCCAGGGTCGGGGCAATGAGCAGTTCTTC. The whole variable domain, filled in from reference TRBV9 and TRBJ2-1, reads DSGVTQTPKHLITATGQRVTLRCSPRSGDLSVYWYQQSLDQGLQFLIQYYNGEERAKGNILERFSAQQFPDLHSELNLSSLELGDSALYFCASSVEPQGRGNEQFFGPGTRLTVL.

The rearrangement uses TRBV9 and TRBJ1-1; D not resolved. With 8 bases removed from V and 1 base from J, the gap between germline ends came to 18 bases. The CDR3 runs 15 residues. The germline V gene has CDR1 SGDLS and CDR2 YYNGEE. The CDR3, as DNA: TGTGCCAGTTCTACCCTTCCGACGGGGAACACTGAAGCTTTCTTT. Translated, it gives CASSTLPTGNTEAFF.

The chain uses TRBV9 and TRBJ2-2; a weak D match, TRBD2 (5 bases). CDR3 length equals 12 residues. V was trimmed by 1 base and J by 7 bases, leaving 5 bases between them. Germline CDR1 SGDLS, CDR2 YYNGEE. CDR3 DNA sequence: TGTGCCAGCAGCGTAACTAGCGGGGAGCTGTTTTTT. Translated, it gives CASSVTSGELFF. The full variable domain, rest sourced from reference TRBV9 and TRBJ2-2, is DSGVTQTPKHLITATGQRVTLRCSPRSGDLSVYWYQQSLDQGLQFLIQYYNGEERAKGNILERFSAQQFPDLHSELNLSSLELGDSALYFCASSVTSGELFFGEGSRLTVL.

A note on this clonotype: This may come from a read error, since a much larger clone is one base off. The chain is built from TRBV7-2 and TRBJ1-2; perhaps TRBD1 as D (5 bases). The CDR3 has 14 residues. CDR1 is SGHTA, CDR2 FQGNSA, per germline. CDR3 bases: TGTGCCAGCAGCTTAGGACCGAGGGACTATGGCCACACCTTC. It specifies CASSLGPRDYGHTF.